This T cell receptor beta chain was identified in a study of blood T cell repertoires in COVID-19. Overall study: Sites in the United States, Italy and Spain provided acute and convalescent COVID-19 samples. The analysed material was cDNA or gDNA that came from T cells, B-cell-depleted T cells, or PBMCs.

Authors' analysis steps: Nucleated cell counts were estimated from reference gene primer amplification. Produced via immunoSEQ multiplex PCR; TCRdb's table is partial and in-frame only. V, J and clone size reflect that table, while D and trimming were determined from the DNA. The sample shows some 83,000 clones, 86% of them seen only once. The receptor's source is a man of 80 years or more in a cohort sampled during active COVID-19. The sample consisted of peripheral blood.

The CDR3 sequence is CASSLAGTGGGRRPLHF. CDR3 sequence (DNA): TGTGCCAGCAGCTTAGCCGGGACAGGGGGCGGCCGAAGACCCCTCCACTTT. The chain combines TRBV7-2 with TRBJ1-6; 12 nucleotides line up with TRBD1. The CDR3 contains 17 residues. Germline assignment: CDR1 SGHTA and CDR2 FQGNSA. With 0 bases clipped from V and 12 bases from J, the junction kept 9 bases outside the gene matches.